Listed here are 6 T cell receptor beta chains from one sample, sequenced in a study of blood T cell repertoires in COVID-19. Clones were read by immunoSEQ multiplex PCR, and TCRdb kept only the in-frame ones, dropping some. The top ten clones hold 1% of a sample with more than 250,000 clones, around 86% of them seen once. Sequenced input: peripheral blood. These receptors were obtained from a man in his fifties or sixties with active or convalescent COVID-19.

The J gene is TRBJ2-5, the V gene TRBV7-6, with D perhaps TRBD1 (7 bases). The tail of the sequence fits TRBJ2-7 better, so the J call may be wrong. Germline values: CDR1 SGHVS, CDR2 FNYEAQ. This CDR3 has 13 amino acids. DNA of the CDR3: TGTGCCAGCAGCCCCGGAGGGGGCTTCGAGCAGTACTTC. The encoded protein is CASSPGGGFEQYF.

The J gene is TRBJ2-1, the V gene TRBV24-1; D remains ambiguous. The V gene lost 2 bases and the J gene lost 0 bases, with 16 bases spanning the gap. This CDR3 is 18 amino acids long. The germline V gene encodes CDR1 KGHDR and CDR2 SFDVKD. CDR3 protein: CATSDSGLRVSSYNEQFF. Here the CDR3 DNA reads TGTGCCACCAGTGATTCGGGTTTACGAGTAAGCTCCTACAATGAGCAGTTCTTC.

The V call is TRBV10-1, the J call TRBJ2-3, with 7 nucleotides matching TRBD2. V shed 8 bases, J shed 5 bases, and the junction held 7 bases outside the gene matches. The CDR3 has 13 residues. The germline V gene encodes CDR1 WNHNN and CDR2 SYGVQD (reference sequence). CDR3 loop: CASSGGSIDTQYF. CDR3 coding DNA: TGCGCCAGCTCGGGCGGGAGTATAGATACGCAGTATTTT.

The chain uses TRBV4-1 and TRBJ1-5; 9 nucleotides line up with TRBD1. Germline V CDR1 and CDR2: MGHRA, YSYEKL. The length of the CDR3 is 17 residues. The V and J ends lost 2 bases and 4 bases, in that order; junction bases with no gene match: 9. The CDR3 sequence is CASSQIAGQGPNQPQHF. The CDR3 DNA sequence: TGCGCCAGCAGCCAAATAGCGGGACAGGGCCCAAATCAGCCCCAGCATTTT.

This chain links TRBV27 with TRBJ2-6; 10 bases match TRBD1. This CDR3 spans 17 amino acids. The V and J ends lost 4 bases and 2 bases, in that order; junction bases with no gene match: 5. Germline V gene sequence: CDR1 MNHEY, CDR2 SMNVEV (reference sequence). This CDR3 is CASSYGTGAPGANVLTF. The DNA for the CDR3 is TGTGCCAGCAGTTATGGGACAGGGGCGCCTGGGGCCAACGTCCTGACTTTC.

The chain uses TRBV29-1 and TRBJ2-1; D not certain. V was clipped by 4 bases and J by 7 bases, with 8 bases between them. The CDR3 loop spans 11 amino acids. Germline V gene lookup returns CDR1 SQVTM and CDR2 ANQGSEA. The chain's CDR3 is CSVVRRNEQFF. CDR3 DNA: TGCAGCGTTGTGAGGCGGAATGAGCAGTTCTTC.